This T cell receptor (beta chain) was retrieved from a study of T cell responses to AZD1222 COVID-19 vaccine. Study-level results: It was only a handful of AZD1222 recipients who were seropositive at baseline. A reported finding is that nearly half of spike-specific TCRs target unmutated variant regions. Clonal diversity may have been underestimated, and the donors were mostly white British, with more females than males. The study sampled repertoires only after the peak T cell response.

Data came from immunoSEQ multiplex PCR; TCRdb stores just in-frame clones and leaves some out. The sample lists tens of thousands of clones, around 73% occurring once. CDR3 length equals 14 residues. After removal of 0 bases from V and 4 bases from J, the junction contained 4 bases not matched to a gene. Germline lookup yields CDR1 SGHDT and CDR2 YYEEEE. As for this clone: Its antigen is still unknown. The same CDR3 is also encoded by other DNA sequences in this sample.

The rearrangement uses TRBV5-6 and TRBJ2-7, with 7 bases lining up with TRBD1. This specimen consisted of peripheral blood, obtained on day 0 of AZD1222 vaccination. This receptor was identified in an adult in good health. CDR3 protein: CASSLGQGRYEQYF. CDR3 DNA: TGTGCCAGCAGCTTGGGACAGGGCCGTTACGAGCAGTACTTC. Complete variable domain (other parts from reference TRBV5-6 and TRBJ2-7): DAGVTQSPTHLIKTRGQQVTLRCSPKSGHDTVSWYQQALGQGPQFIFQYYEEEERQRGNFPDRFSGHQFPNYSSELNVNALLLGDSALYLCASSLGQGRYEQYFGPGTRLTVT.